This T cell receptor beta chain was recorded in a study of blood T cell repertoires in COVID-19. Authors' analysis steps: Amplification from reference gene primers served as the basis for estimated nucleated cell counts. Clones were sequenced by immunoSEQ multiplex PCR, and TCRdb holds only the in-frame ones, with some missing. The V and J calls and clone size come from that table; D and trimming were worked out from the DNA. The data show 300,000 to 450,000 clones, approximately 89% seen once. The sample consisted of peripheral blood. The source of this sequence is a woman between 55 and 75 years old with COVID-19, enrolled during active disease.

The CDR3 sequence: CASSPNNRGVNEAFF. CDR3 DNA sequence: TGTGCCAGCTCACCAAATAACAGGGGAGTTAATGAAGCTTTCTTT. V is TRBV18 and J is TRBJ1-1; 7 bases fit TRBD1. V lost 2 bases and J lost 7; bases outside the gene matches: 10. The length of the CDR3 is 15 residues. From germline, CDR1 is KGHSH and CDR2 LQKENI.